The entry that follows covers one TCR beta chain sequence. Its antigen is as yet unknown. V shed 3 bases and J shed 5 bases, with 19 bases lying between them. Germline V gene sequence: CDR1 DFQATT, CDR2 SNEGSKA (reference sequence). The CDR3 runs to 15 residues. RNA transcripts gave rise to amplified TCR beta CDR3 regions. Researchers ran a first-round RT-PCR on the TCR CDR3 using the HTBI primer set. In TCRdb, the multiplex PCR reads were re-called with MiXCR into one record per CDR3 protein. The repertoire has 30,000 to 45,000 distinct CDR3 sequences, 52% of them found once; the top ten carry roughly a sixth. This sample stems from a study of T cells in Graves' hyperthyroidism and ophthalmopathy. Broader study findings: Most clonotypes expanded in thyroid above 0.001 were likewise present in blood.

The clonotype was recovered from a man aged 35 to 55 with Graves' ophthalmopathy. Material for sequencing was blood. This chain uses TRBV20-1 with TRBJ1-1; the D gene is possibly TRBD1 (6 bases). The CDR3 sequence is CSARGTGRGETEAFF. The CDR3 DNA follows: TGCAGTGCTAGGGGGACGGGGAGGGGGGAGACTGAAGCTTTCTTT.